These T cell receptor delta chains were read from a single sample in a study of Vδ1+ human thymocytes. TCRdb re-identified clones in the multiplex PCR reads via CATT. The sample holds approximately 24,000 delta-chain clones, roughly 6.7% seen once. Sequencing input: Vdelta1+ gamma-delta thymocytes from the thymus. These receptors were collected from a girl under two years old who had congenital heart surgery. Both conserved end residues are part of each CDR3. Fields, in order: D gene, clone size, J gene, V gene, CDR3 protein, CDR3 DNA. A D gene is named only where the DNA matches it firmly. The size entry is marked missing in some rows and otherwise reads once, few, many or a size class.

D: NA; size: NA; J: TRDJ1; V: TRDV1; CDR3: CALGELNVRHYTDKLIF; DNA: TGTGCTCTTGGGGAACTTAACGTCCGACACTACACCGATAAACTCATCTTT
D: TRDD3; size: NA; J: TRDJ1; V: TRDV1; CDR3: CALGEPVVAFSGWGIRGLIF; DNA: TGTGCTCTTGGGGAACCTGTGGTGGCCTTCTCTGGCTGGGGGATACGGGGACTCATCTTT
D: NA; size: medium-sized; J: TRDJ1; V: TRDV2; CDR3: CASVDQGPGGTDKLIF; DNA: TGTGCCTCCGTCGACCAGGGGCCCGGGGGGACCGATAAACTCATCTTT
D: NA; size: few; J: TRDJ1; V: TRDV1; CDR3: CALGELRPSYGLGSKGVADKLIF; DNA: TGTGCTCTTGGGGAACTACGGCCCTCCTACGGACTGGGGTCAAAGGGGGTTGCCGATAAACTCATCTTT
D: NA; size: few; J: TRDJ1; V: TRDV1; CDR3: CALGERYTSSDKLIF; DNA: TGTGCTCTTGGGGAGCGCTACACGTCTTCCGATAAACTCATCTTT
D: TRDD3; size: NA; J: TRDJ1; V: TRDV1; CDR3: CALGEDPHWGIGADKLIF; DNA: TGTGCTCTTGGGGAAGACCCCCACTGGGGGATTGGTGCCGATAAACTCATCTTT
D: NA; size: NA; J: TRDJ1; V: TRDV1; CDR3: CALGERPALGDEGKLIF; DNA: TGTGCTCTTGGGGAACGACCCGCGCTTGGGGATGAGGGTAAACTCATCTTT
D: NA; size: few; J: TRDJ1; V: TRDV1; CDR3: CALGEIVSLLYTDKLIF; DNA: TGTGCTCTTGGGGAAATAGTTTCCCTTCTCTACACCGATAAACTCATCTTT
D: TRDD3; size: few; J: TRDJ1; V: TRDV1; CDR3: CALGELVGIGLGGNTGGLNTDKLIF; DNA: TGTGCTCTTGGGGAACTAGTTGGTATAGGACTGGGGGGGAATACTGGGGGCCTCAACACCGATAAACTCATCTTT
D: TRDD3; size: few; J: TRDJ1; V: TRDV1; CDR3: CALGVLGDTRELIF; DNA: TGTGCTCTTGGAGTACTGGGGGATACGAGGGAACTCATCTTT
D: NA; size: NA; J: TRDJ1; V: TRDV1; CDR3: CALGVRGKQVLIF; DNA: TGTGCTCTTGGGGTGCGGGGGAAACAGGTACTCATCTTT
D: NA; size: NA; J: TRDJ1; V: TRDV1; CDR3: CALGESLNFFHQTRHTDKLIF; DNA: TGTGCTCTTGGGGAATCTCTAAACTTCTTCCATCAAACTAGACACACCGATAAACTCATCTTT
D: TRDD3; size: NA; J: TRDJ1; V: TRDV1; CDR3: CALGELRVGHPYSLGDTDKLIF; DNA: TGTGCTCTTGGGGAACTAAGGGTAGGACATCCGTACTCACTGGGGGACACCGATAAACTCATCTTT
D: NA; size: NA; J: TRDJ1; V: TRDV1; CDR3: CALGERKVPDKLIF; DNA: TGTGCTCTTGGGGAACGAAAAGTTCCCGATAAACTCATCTTT
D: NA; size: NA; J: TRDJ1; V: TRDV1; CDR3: CALGELGGSADKLIF; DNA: TGTGCTCTTGGGGAACTAGGTGGAAGCGCCGATAAACTCATCTTT
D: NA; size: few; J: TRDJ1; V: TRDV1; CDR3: CALGAQLGSYDSWTGWASTDKLIF; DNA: TGTGCTCTTGGGGCCCAGCTAGGGTCCTACGACTCGTGGACCGGCTGGGCTTCCACCGATAAACTCATCTTT
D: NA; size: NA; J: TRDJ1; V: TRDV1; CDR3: CALLGPSYMVYWGLEGLIF; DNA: TGTGCTCTCTTAGGGCCTTCCTACATGGTATACTGGGGGCTCGAGGGGCTCATCTTT
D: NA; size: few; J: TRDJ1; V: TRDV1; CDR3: CALGEPKNLFSSSGGYTDKLIF; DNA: TGTGCTCTTGGGGAACCCAAAAACCTTTTCTCCTCGTCGGGGGGGTACACCGATAAACTCATCTTT
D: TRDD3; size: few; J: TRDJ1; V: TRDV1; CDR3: CALGENPSYWGILGYTDKLIF; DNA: TGTGCTCTTGGGGAAAACCCTTCCTACTGGGGGATATTGGGGTACACCGATAAACTCATCTTT
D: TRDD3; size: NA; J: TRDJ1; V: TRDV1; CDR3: CALGELGKLGDSYTDKLIF; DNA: TGTGCTCTTGGGGAACTCGGCAAACTGGGGGATTCGTACACCGATAAACTCATCTTT
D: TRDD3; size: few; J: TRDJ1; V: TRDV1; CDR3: CALGDSPPARSLGGSKTVDKLIF; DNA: TGTGCTCTTGGGGACTCCCCTCCCGCCCGTAGCCTCGGGGGATCTAAGACGGTCGATAAACTCATCTTT
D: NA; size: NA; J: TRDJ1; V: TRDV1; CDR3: CALGEWWPTTPGDPSNTDKLIF; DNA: TGTGCTCTTGGGGAATGGTGGCCTACGACACCCGGGGACCCGAGTAACACCGATAAACTCATCTTT
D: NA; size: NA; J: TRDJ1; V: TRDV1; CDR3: CALGEGDPTDKLIF; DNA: TGTGCTCTTGGGGAAGGGGATCCAACCGATAAACTCATCTTT
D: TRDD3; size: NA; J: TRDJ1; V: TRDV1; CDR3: CALGELRKSMDWGILGKLIF; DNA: TGTGCTCTTGGGGAACTTAGAAAATCTATGGACTGGGGGATACTCGGGAAACTCATCTTT
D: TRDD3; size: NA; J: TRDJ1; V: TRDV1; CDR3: CALGELNSGYSGSYTDKLIF; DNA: TGTGCTCTTGGGGAATTAAATTCGGGATACTCTGGCTCGTACACCGATAAACTCATCTTT
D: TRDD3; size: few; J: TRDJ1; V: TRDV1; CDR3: CALEYGGYPLAKLIF; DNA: TGTGCTCTTGAGTACGGGGGATACCCCCTCGCTAAACTCATCTTT
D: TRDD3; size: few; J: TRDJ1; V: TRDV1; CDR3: CALGSWGGLLGDIYTDKLIF; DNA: TGTGCTCTTGGATCCTGGGGGGGACTACTGGGGGATATATACACCGATAAACTCATCTTT
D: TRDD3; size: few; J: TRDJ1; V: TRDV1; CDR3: CALGEESYNDWGNDKLIF; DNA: TGTGCTCTTGGGGAAGAGAGCTACAACGACTGGGGGAACGATAAACTCATCTTT
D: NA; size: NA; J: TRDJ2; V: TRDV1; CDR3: CALGPRTVFPTQTAQLFF; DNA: TGTGCTCTTGGGCCCCGAACGGTCTTCCCTACCCAGACAGCACAACTCTTCTTT
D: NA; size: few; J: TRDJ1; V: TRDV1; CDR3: CALGPPIMAQVSYTDKLIF; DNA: TGTGCTCTTGGCCCCCCGATAATGGCCCAGGTGTCCTACACCGATAAACTCATCTTT
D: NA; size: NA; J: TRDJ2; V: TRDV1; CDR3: CALGELGSSTAQLFF; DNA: TGTGCTCTTGGGGAACTAGGCAGTTCGACAGCACAACTCTTCTTT
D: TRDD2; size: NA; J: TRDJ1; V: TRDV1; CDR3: CALGEPYLPTEGTYTDKLIF; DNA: TGTGCTCTTGGGGAACCCTATCTTCCTACAGAAGGGACGTACACCGATAAACTCATCTTT
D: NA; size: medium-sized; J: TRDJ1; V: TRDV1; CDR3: CALGEGRDTDKLIF; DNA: TGTGCTCTTGGGGAGGGAAGGGATACCGATAAACTCATCTTT
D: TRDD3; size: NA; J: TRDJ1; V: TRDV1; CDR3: CALGEGPTLNWGLQRGYTDKLIF; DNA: TGTGCTCTTGGGGAAGGTCCTACCTTGAACTGGGGGCTTCAGCGGGGGTACACCGATAAACTCATCTTT
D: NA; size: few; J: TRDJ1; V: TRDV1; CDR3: CALGETNKAGDLHTDKLIF; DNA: TGTGCTCTTGGGGAAACTAACAAGGCAGGGGATCTCCACACCGATAAACTCATCTTT
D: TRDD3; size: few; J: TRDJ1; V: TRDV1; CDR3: CALGELRTGGWFGDKLIF; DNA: TGTGCTCTTGGGGAACTAAGGACTGGGGGATGGTTTGGCGATAAACTCATCTTT